The TCR beta chain described here comes from a study of blood T cell repertoires in COVID-19 (dated by TCRdb to the early 2020s). Looking at the study overall: Collaborator samples came from the United States, Italy and Spain and covered acute and convalescent phases of COVID-19. The prospective study material was composed of cDNA or gDNA derived from T cells, B-cell-depleted T cells, or PBMCs. Deeply sampled blood TCRbeta repertoires from subjects exposed to, actively infected with, or recovered from COVID-19 were included in the dataset. The repertoires were released in a freely available public database intended as a resource for research on the immune response to SARS-CoV-2. Samples came from the ongoing ImmuneRACE study (first 160 participants) plus 1,254 subjects from 6 global collaborators. The sample metadata nearly always contained a de-identified subject ID, COVID-19 status, age in years and sex. HLA class I and class II types, where available, came from metadata supplied by the sample provider rather than from assay-based typing. Study-level results and caveats: The quantity of clinical and demographic metadata differed by source and by participant and was supplied without curation.

The immunoSEQ Assay, a bias-controlled multiplex PCR, was used to amplify TCRbeta CDR3 regions from genomic DNA. Regarding the original processing steps: Within the assay, amplification of reference gene primers was used to estimate how many nucleated cells each sample contained. To quantify the absolute abundance of each unique TCRbeta CDR3 rearrangement, sequence reads were collapsed and filtered. Productive Simpson clonality was computed per sample as the square root of Simpson's diversity index over productive rearrangements. The source is immuneACCESS, and TCRdb retained only in-frame sequences with V and J called. Part of the clones is not carried over; for the studies checked, unresolved V genes explain less than half of this, and the remainder is unexplained. V and J calls and clone size are those listed in that table; D and trimming were worked out from the DNA. Within this sample are a few hundred thousand clones, with around 90% of them counted one time only. Approximately 0.55% of the sample goes to the ten largest clones.

In the prospective study, participants were about 18 to 90 years old, resided in approximately 25 geographic areas of the United States, and were enrolled through a virtual design. Cohort assignment in the prospective study relied on participant-reported clinical history from a screening survey and a study questionnaire. Recovered participants in ImmuneRACE Cohort 3 were defined by two consecutive negative NP/OP PCR tests, clearance by a healthcare professional, or resolution of symptoms. In the prospective study, mobile phlebotomists collected whole blood, serum and a nasopharyngeal or oropharyngeal swab from each participant. Prospective study participants could optionally give additional blood draws and questionnaires over an approximately two-month period. Blood samples from the prospective study were shipped frozen or at room temperature prior to DNA extraction. Trimming removed 5 bases from V and 5 bases from J; the gene matches leave 5 bases unexplained. CDR1 and CDR2 were assigned from the germline V gene as SGHTA and FQGTGA. From the cysteine up to the phenylalanine, the CDR3 has a length of 15 residues. The sequence is cut down to CDR3 DNA, 45 bases in frame from base 1.

A word on this clone: Its cognate antigen has yet to be identified. Within one base of it there is no much larger clone, and no base qualities were kept.

This clonotype was sampled from a young man who had recovered from COVID-19. Recombination connected TRBV7-3 to TRBJ1-6, and 8 junction bases match TRBD1. The sequenced sample consisted of PBMCs or T cells enriched from blood (not recorded which). Here the CDR3 is given as CASSVAGQDNSPLHF. The DNA reads TGTGCCAGCAGCGTTGCGGGACAGGATAATTCACCCCTCCACTTT.